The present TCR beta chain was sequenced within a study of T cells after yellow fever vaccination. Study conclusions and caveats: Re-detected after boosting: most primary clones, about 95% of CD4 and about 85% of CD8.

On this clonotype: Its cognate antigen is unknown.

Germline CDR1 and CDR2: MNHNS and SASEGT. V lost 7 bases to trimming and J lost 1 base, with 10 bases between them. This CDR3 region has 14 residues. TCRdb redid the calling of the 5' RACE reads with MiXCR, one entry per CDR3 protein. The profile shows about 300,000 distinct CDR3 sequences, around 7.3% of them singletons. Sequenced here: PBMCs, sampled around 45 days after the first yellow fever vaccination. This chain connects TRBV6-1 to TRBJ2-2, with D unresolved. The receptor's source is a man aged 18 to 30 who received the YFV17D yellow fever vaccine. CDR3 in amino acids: CASNPRQNTGELFF. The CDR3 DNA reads TGTGCCAGCAACCCGAGACAGAACACCGGGGAGCTGTTTTTT.